The TCR beta chain under discussion was sequenced for a study of blood T cell repertoires in COVID-19 (dated by TCRdb to 2019 to 2021). About the study as a whole: Samples from collaborators originated in the United States, Italy and Spain and spanned both the acute and convalescent phases of COVID-19. The prospective study material was composed of cDNA or gDNA derived from T cells, B-cell-depleted T cells, or PBMCs. Deeply sampled blood TCRbeta repertoires from subjects exposed to, actively infected with, or recovered from COVID-19 were included in the dataset. The repertoires were released in a freely available public database intended as a resource for research on the immune response to SARS-CoV-2. Samples came from the ongoing ImmuneRACE study (first 160 participants) plus 1,254 subjects from 6 global collaborators. Nearly every sample came with metadata listing a de-identified subject ID, COVID-19 status, age in years and sex. Where HLA class I and class II types were available, the types were taken from metadata supplied by the sample provider, not from assay-based typing.

TCRbeta CDR3 regions were amplified from genomic DNA using the immunoSEQ Assay, a bias-controlled multiplex PCR. In the authors' own workflow: The number of nucleated cells in each sample was estimated by amplification of reference gene primers within the assay. To quantify the absolute abundance of each unique TCRbeta CDR3 rearrangement, sequence reads were collapsed and filtered. For each sample, productive Simpson clonality was calculated as the square root of Simpson's diversity index over productive rearrangements. TCRdb's version of the immuneACCESS table is confined to in-frame rearrangements and falls short of the full clone set. An unresolved V gene accounts for under half of the shortfall where checked; the remainder is of unknown origin. V and J calls and clone size are given by that table; D and trimming were obtained from the DNA. In all, the sample holds tens of thousands of clones, and 87% of those were seen once. The top ten clones comprise almost 6.5% of the sample.

Turning to this clone: Its antigen target is currently unknown. No much larger clone is present one base from it, and per-base qualities are unavailable.

The collaborating institutions used their own protocols to collect whole blood in K2EDTA tubes. Collaborator samples were shipped for TCRbeta analysis as frozen whole blood, isolated PBMCs, or DNA extracted from either sample type. Results and caveats for the whole study, not just this receptor: The quantity of clinical and demographic metadata differed by source and by participant and was supplied without curation.

The CDR3 measures 15 amino acids from cysteine to phenylalanine. Only the CDR3 part of the read is kept: 45 bases, read in frame from the first base. Trimming removed 1 base from V and 0 bases from J, leaving 7 bases between the germline ends. The germline V gene gives CDR1 as SGHTA and CDR2 as FQGNSA. This clonotype originated in a woman aged 45 to 65 with acute or convalescent COVID-19. Sample: peripheral blood. The V and J segments used are TRBV7-2 and TRBJ2-1; the D gene lacks a confident call. The CDR3 protein sequence reads: CASSLVWSSYNEQFF. The DNA is as follows: TGTGCCAGCAGCTTAGTCTGGAGCTCCTACAATGAGCAGTTCTTC.